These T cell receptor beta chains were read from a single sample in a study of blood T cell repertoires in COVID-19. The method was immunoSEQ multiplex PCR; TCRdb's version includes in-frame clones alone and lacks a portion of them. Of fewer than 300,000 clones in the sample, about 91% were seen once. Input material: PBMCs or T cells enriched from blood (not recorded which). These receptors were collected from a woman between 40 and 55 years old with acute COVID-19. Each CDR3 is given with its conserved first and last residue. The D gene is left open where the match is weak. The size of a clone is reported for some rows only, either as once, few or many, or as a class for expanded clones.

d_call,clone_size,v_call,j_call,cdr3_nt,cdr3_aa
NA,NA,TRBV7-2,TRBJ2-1,TGTGCCAGCAGTTGGGGTAGCGAGGTGCCGGGGGAGCAGTTCTTC,CASSWGSEVPGEQFF
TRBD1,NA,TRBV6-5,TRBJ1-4,TGTGCCAGCAGTTATCGCGGGACAGCTAATGAAAAACTGTTTTTT,CASSYRGTANEKLFF
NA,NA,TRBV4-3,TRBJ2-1,TGCGCCAGCAGCCAAGATATCAAAGGGGTCGGAGACAATGAGCAGTTCTTC,CASSQDIKGVGDNEQFF
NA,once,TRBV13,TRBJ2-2,TGTGCCAGCAGCTTAGGCCTAACAGAGCCGAACACCGGGGAGCTGTTTTTT,CASSLGLTEPNTGELFF
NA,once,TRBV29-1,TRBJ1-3,TGCAGCGTTGTAGCTTCTGGAAACACCATATATTTT,CSVVASGNTIYF
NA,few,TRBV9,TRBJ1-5,TGTGCCAGCAGCGGGGGTCAGGGACATAATCAGCCCCAGCATTTT,CASSGGQGHNQPQHF
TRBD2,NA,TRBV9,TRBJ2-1,TGTGCCAGCAGCGTGAGGGGACTAGATCTCAATGAGCAGTTCTTC,CASSVRGLDLNEQFF
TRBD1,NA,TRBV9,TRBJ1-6,TGTGCCAGCAGTCCACAGGGGGCAGGGTCACCCCTCCACTTT,CASSPQGAGSPLHF
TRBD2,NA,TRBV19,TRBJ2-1,TGTGCCAGTAGTACATATAGCGGGAGGTCTAGCGATGAGCAGTTCTTC,CASSTYSGRSSDEQFF
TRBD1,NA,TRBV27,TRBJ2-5,TGTGCCAGCAGTCAAACAGGGGGCAGGGGACAAGAGACCCAGTACTTC,CASSQTGGRGQETQYF
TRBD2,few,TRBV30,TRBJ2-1,TGTGCCTTCGAGATTAGCGGGAGGTTCAATGAGCAGTTCTTC,CAFEISGRFNEQFF
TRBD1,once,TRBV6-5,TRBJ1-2,TGTGCCAGCAGTCGGGACAGGGGATGGGGTGGCTACACCTTC,CASSRDRGWGGYTF
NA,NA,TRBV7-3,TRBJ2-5,TGTGCCAGCAGCCCTGACCACAGAACATCAGAGACCCAGTACTTC,CASSPDHRTSETQYF
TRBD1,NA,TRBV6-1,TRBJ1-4,TGTGCCAGCAGTGACGGCCAGGGGGCTGAAAAACTGTTTTTT,CASSDGQGAEKLFF
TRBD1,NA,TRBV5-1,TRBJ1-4,TGCGCCAGCAGCTTGGGACAGGGTGAAAAACTGTTTTTT,CASSLGQGEKLFF
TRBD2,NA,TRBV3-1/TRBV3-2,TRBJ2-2,TGTGCCAGCAGCCATGGACTAGAGGCCGGGGAGCTGTTTTTT,CASSHGLEAGELFF
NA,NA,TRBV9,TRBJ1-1,TGTGCCAGCAGCCCCTGGGGCAGCCGTCCAATGAACACTGAAGCTTTCTTT,CASSPWGSRPMNTEAFF
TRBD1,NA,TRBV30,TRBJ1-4,TGTGCCTGGAGTGTACGGGCAGGGGGCGTCTCTAATGAAAAACTGTTTTTT,CAWSVRAGGVSNEKLFF
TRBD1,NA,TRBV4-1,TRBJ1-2,TGCGCCAGCAGCCAAGATTGGACAGGGGGCAGGGACTACACCTTC,CASSQDWTGGRDYTF
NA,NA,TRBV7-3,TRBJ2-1,TGTGCCAGCAGCATGACTAGCAATGAGCAGTTCTTC,CASSMTSNEQFF
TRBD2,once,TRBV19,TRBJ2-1,TGTGCCAGTAGTATAGTTGCGGGAGAACACAATGAGCAGTTCTTC,CASSIVAGEHNEQFF
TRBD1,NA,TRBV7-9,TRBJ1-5,TGTGCCAGCAGCTCCGACAGGGTAGGTCAGCCCCAGCATTTT,CASSSDRVGQPQHF
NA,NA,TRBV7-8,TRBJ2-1,TGTGCCAGCAGCTTAGCTGGGGGGAGCCGATCCTACAATGAGCAGTTCTTC,CASSLAGGSRSYNEQFF
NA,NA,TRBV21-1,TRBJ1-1,TGTGCCAGCAGCACCCCCTTGGGGAGGAACACTGAAGCTTTCTTT,CASSTPLGRNTEAFF
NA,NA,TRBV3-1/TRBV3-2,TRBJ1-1,TGTGCCAGCAGCCCCACTCCAGACTCCAGGGGATGGGGCACTGAAGCTTTCTTT,CASSPTPDSRGWGTEAFF
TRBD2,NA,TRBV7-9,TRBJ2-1,TGTGCCAGCAGCTCGGGACTAGCGGGACCAATCAATGAGCAGTTCTTC,CASSSGLAGPINEQFF
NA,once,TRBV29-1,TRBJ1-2,TGCAGCGCCGCGACCCGGGGAAACAACAAGAGAGCTAACTATGGCTACACCTTC,CSAATRGNNKRANYGYTF
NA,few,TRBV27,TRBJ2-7,TGTGCCAGCAGCCTTATGGGCGGGGTAGGGGCCTACGAGCAGTACTTC,CASSLMGGVGAYEQYF
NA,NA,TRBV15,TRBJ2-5,TGTGCCACAGGACGCAGGGCGCCCGAGACCCAGTACTTC,CATGRRAPETQYF
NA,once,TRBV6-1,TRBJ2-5,TGTGCCAGCAGTGAGAGCGGGTTATGGGAGACCCAGTACTTC,CASSESGLWETQYF
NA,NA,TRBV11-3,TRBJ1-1,TGTGCCAGCAGCCAACGAGGGGGAACTGAAGCTTTCTTT,CASSQRGGTEAFF
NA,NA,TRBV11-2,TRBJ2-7,TGTGCCAGCAGCTTAGCCCACAGGGAGGGCTACGAGCAGTACTTC,CASSLAHREGYEQYF
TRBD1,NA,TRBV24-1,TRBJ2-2,TGTGCCACCAGTGATTGGGGACAGGGTTACACCGGGGAGCTGTTTTTT,CATSDWGQGYTGELFF
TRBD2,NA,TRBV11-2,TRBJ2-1,TGTGCCAGCAGCTCAACCCCCTGGCTAGCGGGTAATGAGCAGTTCTTC,CASSSTPWLAGNEQFF
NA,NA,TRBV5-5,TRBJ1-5,TGTGCCAGCAGCGGCGGGGGCGGCAATCAGCCCCAGCATTTT,CASSGGGGNQPQHF
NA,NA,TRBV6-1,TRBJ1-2,TGTGCCAGCAGTGAGACGGGGTTAGCTAACTATGGCTACACCTTC,CASSETGLANYGYTF
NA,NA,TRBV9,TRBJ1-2,TGTGCCAGCAGCGTAGCCGGCCACAGTAACTATGGCTACACCTTC,CASSVAGHSNYGYTF
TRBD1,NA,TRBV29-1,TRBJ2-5,TGCAGCGTTGGTGACAGGGATAGGGAGACCCAGTACTTC,CSVGDRDRETQYF
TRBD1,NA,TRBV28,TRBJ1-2,TGTGCCAGCAGTTTCACAGGGGGCGTGATGAGGGGCTACACCTTC,CASSFTGGVMRGYTF
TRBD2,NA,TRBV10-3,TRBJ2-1,TGTGCCATCTGGGGCGGGAGAAATGAGCAGTTCTTC,CAIWGGRNEQFF
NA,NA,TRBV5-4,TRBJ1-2,TGTGCCAGCAGCTTGGGGGGCACCTATGGCTACACCTTC,CASSLGGTYGYTF
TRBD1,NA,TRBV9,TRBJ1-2,TGTGCCAGCAGCACTGGGACAGCCTATGGCTACACCTTC,CASSTGTAYGYTF
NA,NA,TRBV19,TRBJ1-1,TGTGCCAGTAGTATAGTAGCCCCGGGCACTGAAGCTTTCTTT,CASSIVAPGTEAFF
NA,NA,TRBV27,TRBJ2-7,TGTGCCAGCAGTTTATCTAGGGGCTACGAGCAGTACTTC,CASSLSRGYEQYF
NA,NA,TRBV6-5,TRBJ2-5,TGTGCCAGCAGGACGACAGGGCGGGGAGAGACCCAGTACTTC,CASRTTGRGETQYF
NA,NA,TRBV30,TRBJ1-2,TGTGCCTGGAGTTCATCAGGGTATGGCTACACCTTC,CAWSSSGYGYTF
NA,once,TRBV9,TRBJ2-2,TGTGCCAGCAGTAAACGGACTCTGAACACCGGGGAGCTGTTTTTT,CASSKRTLNTGELFF
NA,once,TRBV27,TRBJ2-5,TGTGCCAGCAGTTTAAACAGGGCTAAAGAGACCCAGTACTTC,CASSLNRAKETQYF
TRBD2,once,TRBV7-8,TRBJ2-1,TGTGCCAGCAGCCCAGTGGGGGGGACCTACAATGAGCAGTTCTTC,CASSPVGGTYNEQFF
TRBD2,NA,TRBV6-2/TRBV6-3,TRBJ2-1,TGTGCCAGCAGTTACGGGGCAGGACTAGTCGTTAGCAATGAGCAGTTCTTC,CASSYGAGLVVSNEQFF